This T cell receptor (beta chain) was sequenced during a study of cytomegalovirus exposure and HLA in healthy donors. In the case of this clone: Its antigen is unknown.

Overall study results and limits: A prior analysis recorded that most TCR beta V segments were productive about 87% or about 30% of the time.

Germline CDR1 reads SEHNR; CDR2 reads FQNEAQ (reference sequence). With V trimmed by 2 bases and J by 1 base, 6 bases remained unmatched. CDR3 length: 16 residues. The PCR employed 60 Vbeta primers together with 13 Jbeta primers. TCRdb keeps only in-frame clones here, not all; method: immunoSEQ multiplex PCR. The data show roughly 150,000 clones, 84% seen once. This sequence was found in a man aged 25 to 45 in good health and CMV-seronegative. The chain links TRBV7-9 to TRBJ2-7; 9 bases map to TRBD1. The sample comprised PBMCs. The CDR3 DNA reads TGTGCCAGCAGCTTACCCCCGGGACAGGGTTCCTACGAGCAGTACTTC. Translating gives CASSLPPGQGSYEQYF. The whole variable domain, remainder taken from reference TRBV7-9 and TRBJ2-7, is DTGVSQNPRHKITKRGQNVTFRCDPISEHNRLYWYRQTLGQGPEFLTYFQNEAQLEKSRLLSDRFSAERPKGSFSTLEIQRTEQGDSAMYLCASSLPPGQGSYEQYFGPGTRLTVT.